The following is a TCR beta chain sequence with its context. No antigen is known for it. PCR used 60 Vbeta primers and 13 Jbeta primers. The assay was immunoSEQ multiplex PCR, and TCRdb's table has in-frame clones only and misses some. Of 100,000 to 150,000 clones in the sample, approximately 79% were seen once. The V gene's germline CDR1 is SGHRS and CDR2 YFSETQ. The germline V and J ends were trimmed by 0 bases and 0 bases, with 10 bases remaining between them. The CDR3 contains 15 residues. The record originates from a study of cytomegalovirus exposure and HLA in healthy donors. Looking at the study overall: An early data release held 79 million or so unique TCRs from HLA-typed donors.

Points from the study as a whole: Associated with cytomegalovirus, according to the listing, were some 150 TCR beta chains.

In nominal health when sampled, donors likely had unrecorded immune exposures nonetheless. The chain is built from TRBV5-1 and TRBJ2-7; D gene ambiguous. This TCR was recovered from a man aged 25 to 45 in good health and CMV-seronegative. The sequencing input was PBMCs. The CDR3 protein is CASSLGSTSSYEQYF. In nucleotides, the CDR3 is TGCGCCAGCAGCTTGGGTTCAACGAGCTCCTACGAGCAGTACTTC.